This is a list of T cell receptor beta chains from one sample in a study of blood T cell repertoires in COVID-19. Some clones are missing from TCRdb's copy, which holds only in-frame ones; the method was immunoSEQ multiplex PCR. Here the sample spans tens of thousands of clones, roughly 89% being singletons. The sample was peripheral blood. The receptors derive from a human donor in a cohort sampled during active COVID-19. Both conserved end residues are part of each CDR3. D genes are given only for firm matches. Size tells how often a clone was seen (once, few, many) or the class of an expanded clone, and some rows leave it out.

V: TRBV3-1/TRBV3-2; size: .; J: TRBJ1-5; D: .; DNA: TGTGCCAGCAGCCAATCAGATAGCAATCAGCCCCAGCATTTT; CDR3: CASSQSDSNQPQHF
V: TRBV5-1; size: .; J: TRBJ2-7; D: .; DNA: TGCGCCAGCAGCTCCCTGGACAGAACCTACGAGCAGTACTTC; CDR3: CASSSLDRTYEQYF
V: TRBV24-1; size: .; J: TRBJ2-5; D: TRBD2; DNA: TGTGCCACCAGTGATTTGCAAAGTCTAGCGGGAGGAGTAGAGACCCAGTACTTC; CDR3: CATSDLQSLAGGVETQYF
V: TRBV19; size: .; J: TRBJ2-1; D: .; DNA: TGTGCCAGTAGTATAGGTGACTCCCCCTACAATGAGCAGTTCTTC; CDR3: CASSIGDSPYNEQFF
V: TRBV11-3; size: .; J: TRBJ2-1; D: .; DNA: TGTGCCAGCAGCCTATTTCCGGCGGGGCACAATGAGCAGTTCTTC; CDR3: CASSLFPAGHNEQFF
V: TRBV5-1; size: .; J: TRBJ1-1; D: .; DNA: TGCGCCAGCAGCTTGGGGGGGCCCACTGAAGCTTTCTTT; CDR3: CASSLGGPTEAFF
V: TRBV2; size: .; J: TRBJ2-5; D: .; DNA: TGTGCCAGCAGACAGAGCGGTGCAGTCGGAGAGACCCAGTACTTC; CDR3: CASRQSGAVGETQYF
V: TRBV7-3; size: .; J: TRBJ2-3; D: TRBD2; DNA: TGTGCCAGCAGCTCCCCTGGACTAGCTAGCACAGATACGCAGTATTTT; CDR3: CASSSPGLASTDTQYF
V: TRBV12-3/TRBV12-4; size: once; J: TRBJ2-1; D: .; DNA: TGTGCCAGCAGTTTCTCCCCTCCCCATGAGCAGTTCTTC; CDR3: CASSFSPPHEQFF
V: TRBV28; size: once; J: TRBJ1-5; D: .; DNA: TGTGCCAGCAGACAGGGTGGGAATCAGCCCCAGCATTTT; CDR3: CASRQGGNQPQHF
V: TRBV4-1; size: .; J: TRBJ1-6; D: .; DNA: TGCGCCAGCAGCCAAGATGACAGCAAAATTAATTCACCCCTCCACTTT; CDR3: CASSQDDSKINSPLHF
V: TRBV5-1; size: .; J: TRBJ2-2; D: .; DNA: TGCGCCAGCAGCTACCTACGGGCCGGGGAGCTGTTTTTT; CDR3: CASSYLRAGELFF
V: TRBV3-1/TRBV3-2; size: .; J: TRBJ2-1; D: .; DNA: TGTGCCAGCAGCCAAACAGGGGAGCAGTTCTTC; CDR3: CASSQTGEQFF
V: TRBV11-3; size: .; J: TRBJ2-1; D: TRBD2; DNA: TGTGCCAGCAGCGCCCGGGAGCGGGAGGCCCCCAATGAGCAGTTCTTC; CDR3: CASSAREREAPNEQFF
V: TRBV9; size: .; J: TRBJ2-1; D: TRBD2; DNA: TGTGCCAGCAGTGGGGCGGGAGATGAGCAGTTCTTC; CDR3: CASSGAGDEQFF
V: TRBV3-1/TRBV3-2; size: .; J: TRBJ2-1; D: TRBD2; DNA: TGTGCCAGCAGCCAGGGAGCGGGAGGGAACGAGCAGTTCTTC; CDR3: CASSQGAGGNEQFF
V: TRBV9; size: .; J: TRBJ1-1; D: TRBD1; DNA: TGTGCCAGCAGCGGTCAGGGGGCATTGAACACTGAAGCTTTCTTT; CDR3: CASSGQGALNTEAFF
V: TRBV9; size: .; J: TRBJ2-2; D: TRBD2; DNA: TGTGCCAGCAGCCCGGGACTAGCGGGAGACTCGAACACCGGGGAGCTGTTTTTT; CDR3: CASSPGLAGDSNTGELFF
V: TRBV28; size: .; J: TRBJ2-7; D: .; DNA: TGTGCCAGCAGTTTAAGGCAGGGACTCAGCGAGCAGTACTTC; CDR3: CASSLRQGLSEQYF
V: TRBV19; size: .; J: TRBJ1-1; D: .; DNA: TGTGCCAGTAGTATTATGGTAGAGACTGAAGCTTTCTTT; CDR3: CASSIMVETEAFF
V: TRBV19; size: .; J: TRBJ1-2; D: .; DNA: TGTGCCAGTAGTCCGGAATTGGGGGCGGCTGGCTACACCTTC; CDR3: CASSPELGAAGYTF
V: TRBV28; size: .; J: TRBJ1-2; D: .; DNA: TGTGCCAGCAGTACTGACAGCTCTATTTATGGCTACACCTTC; CDR3: CASSTDSSIYGYTF
V: TRBV7-2; size: .; J: TRBJ1-3; D: .; DNA: TGTGCCAGCAGCTTAATGCAGGGCTCTGGAAACACCATATATTTT; CDR3: CASSLMQGSGNTIYF
V: TRBV6-1; size: .; J: TRBJ2-2; D: TRBD2; DNA: TGTGCCAGCAGTGAAAGCGGGATCGCCGGGGAGCTGTTTTTT; CDR3: CASSESGIAGELFF
V: TRBV14; size: .; J: TRBJ1-2; D: .; DNA: TGTGCCAGCAGCCAAGCTTCAGGGAACTATGGCTACACCTTC; CDR3: CASSQASGNYGYTF
V: TRBV5-1; size: .; J: TRBJ2-5; D: TRBD1; DNA: TGCGCCAGCAGCTCGGGACAGGGGAGAGAGACCCAGTACTTC; CDR3: CASSSGQGRETQYF
V: TRBV2; size: .; J: TRBJ2-3; D: TRBD2; DNA: TGTGCCAGCAGGTGGCGGGAGGGCCTGCCAGATACGCAGTATTTT; CDR3: CASRWREGLPDTQYF
V: TRBV7-9; size: .; J: TRBJ2-5; D: TRBD2; DNA: TGTGCCAGCAGCTTAGTACGCGGCGGGGGAGAGACCCAGTACTTC; CDR3: CASSLVRGGGETQYF
V: TRBV7-9; size: .; J: TRBJ2-2; D: TRBD2; DNA: TGTGCCAGCAGCTTATTCCCTAGCGGGAGTGACACCGGGGAGCTGTTTTTT; CDR3: CASSLFPSGSDTGELFF
V: TRBV20-1; size: .; J: TRBJ2-1; D: TRBD2; DNA: TGCAGTGCTAGTCTAGCGGGGGGGGGCGATGAGCAGTTCTTC; CDR3: CSASLAGGGDEQFF
V: TRBV6-1; size: .; J: TRBJ1-2; D: .; DNA: TGTGCCAGCAGTGAAGAAGCAATAGGGGCCATCTATGGCTACACCTTC; CDR3: CASSEEAIGAIYGYTF
V: TRBV9; size: .; J: TRBJ2-2; D: .; DNA: TGTGCCAGCAGCGCCGGAGGAACCCGAAGCACCGGGGAGCTGTTTTTT; CDR3: CASSAGGTRSTGELFF
V: TRBV5-6; size: .; J: TRBJ2-2; D: .; DNA: TGTGCCAGCAGCGCGGACAGGAACACCGGGGAGCTGTTTTTT; CDR3: CASSADRNTGELFF
V: TRBV6-2/TRBV6-3; size: .; J: TRBJ2-7; D: .; DNA: TGTGCCAGCAGCTCTAACTCCTACGAGCAGTACTTC; CDR3: CASSSNSYEQYF
V: TRBV7-9; size: once; J: TRBJ2-6; D: TRBD2; DNA: TGTGCCAGCAGTTTTGGACTAGCGGGAGTCGGTGGGGCCAACGTCCTGACTTTC; CDR3: CASSFGLAGVGGANVLTF
V: TRBV2; size: .; J: TRBJ1-5; D: .; DNA: TGTGCCAGCAGTGAAGCGGGGGGGAGGAGCAATCAGCCCCAGCATTTT; CDR3: CASSEAGGRSNQPQHF
V: TRBV7-3; size: few; J: TRBJ1-5; D: .; DNA: TGTGCCAGCAGCTTACAGGGGAATCAGCCCCAGCATTTT; CDR3: CASSLQGNQPQHF
V: TRBV6-1; size: .; J: TRBJ2-5; D: TRBD1; DNA: TGTGCCAGCAGTGGGCCCATCAGGGGGCGGCAAGAGACCCAGTACTTC; CDR3: CASSGPIRGRQETQYF
V: TRBV19; size: once; J: TRBJ2-2; D: TRBD1; DNA: TGTGCCAGTAGTATAGGGACAGGGGTTACCGGGGAGCTGTTTTTT; CDR3: CASSIGTGVTGELFF
V: TRBV7-8; size: few; J: TRBJ2-3; D: TRBD1; DNA: TGTGCCAGCAGCTCGTTTTCAGGGACAGTGGATACGCAGTATTTT; CDR3: CASSSFSGTVDTQYF
V: TRBV27; size: few; J: TRBJ2-2; D: TRBD1; DNA: TGTGCCAGCAGTGAACAGGGGGTCCTCACCGGGGAGCTGTTTTTT; CDR3: CASSEQGVLTGELFF
V: TRBV6-2/TRBV6-3; size: .; J: TRBJ2-4; D: .; DNA: TGTGCCAGCAGTTACTCCGGAAACATTCAGTACTTC; CDR3: CASSYSGNIQYF
V: TRBV6-5; size: few; J: TRBJ1-5; D: TRBD1; DNA: TGTGCCAGCAGTTCGGGACAGGCTCAGGGGCCCCAGCATTTT; CDR3: CASSSGQAQGPQHF
V: TRBV7-9; size: few; J: TRBJ1-5; D: .; DNA: TGTGCCAGCAGCCCGGTGGGGAGTTATAGCAATCAGCCCCAGCATTTT; CDR3: CASSPVGSYSNQPQHF
V: TRBV5-1; size: .; J: TRBJ2-5; D: TRBD1; DNA: TGCGCCAGCAGCACCCGACAGGGACGATGGGAGACCCAGTACTTC; CDR3: CASSTRQGRWETQYF
V: TRBV25-1; size: .; J: TRBJ1-1; D: .; DNA: TGTGCCAGCACCCCGGGAGGGATGAACACTGAAGCTTTCTTT; CDR3: CASTPGGMNTEAFF
V: TRBV7-2; size: .; J: TRBJ2-1; D: .; DNA: TGTGCCAGCAGTACCCCGGTGCGGCTCAATGAGCAGTTCTTC; CDR3: CASSTPVRLNEQFF
V: TRBV20-1; size: .; J: TRBJ2-5; D: .; DNA: TGCAGTGCTAGAGAAAAGGAGCGCCAGTACTTC; CDR3: CSAREKERQYF
V: TRBV7-9; size: .; J: TRBJ2-5; D: .; DNA: TGTGCCAGCAGCTTAGTTCCTACGGGACAACAAGAGACCCAGTACTTC; CDR3: CASSLVPTGQQETQYF
V: TRBV20-1; size: .; J: TRBJ1-6; D: .; DNA: TGCAGTGCTAGTCCTCCGCAGGGTGGGAATTCACCCCTCCACTTT; CDR3: CSASPPQGGNSPLHF
V: TRBV7-9; size: once; J: TRBJ2-1; D: TRBD2; DNA: TGTGCCAGCAGCTTAGTTCAGGCGGGAGCGGGGCAGTTCTTC; CDR3: CASSLVQAGAGQFF
V: TRBV6-5; size: .; J: TRBJ1-2; D: .; DNA: TGTGCCAGCAGTCCCCGAGGGGGGGGGCGCGGCTACACCTTC; CDR3: CASSPRGGGRGYTF
V: TRBV4-2; size: .; J: TRBJ1-2; D: TRBD1; DNA: TGTGCCAGCAGCCAAACCGTCCGGACAGGGGACTTAGGTGGCTACACCTTC; CDR3: CASSQTVRTGDLGGYTF
V: TRBV10-3; size: .; J: TRBJ2-3; D: TRBD2; DNA: TGTGCCATCAGTGAGGTGCCTAGCGGGACTAGCACAGATACGCAGTATTTT; CDR3: CAISEVPSGTSTDTQYF
V: TRBV28; size: .; J: TRBJ1-5; D: TRBD1; DNA: TGTGCCAGCAGTTTAACCGACAGGGTTAGTCAGCCCCAGCATTTT; CDR3: CASSLTDRVSQPQHF